This entry is about one T cell receptor (beta chain). Its target is unknown. The sample belongs to a study of OX40 agonist ivuxolimab in advanced cancers. On the study more broadly: Participants could have had prior anti-PD-1, anti-PD-L1 or anti-CTLA-4 therapy, and less than 45% had some. Study-level points and caveats: Expanded peripheral T cell antigen specificity was not determined. Clonal expansion by week 6 occurred in CD4+ and CD8+ blood T cells (at 0.1 to 3.0 mg/kg).

CDR3 size: 14 residues. The V and J ends lost 4 bases and 2 bases respectively, with 9 bases between them. Germline assignment: CDR1 MDHEN and CDR2 SYDVKM. Sequencing used immunoSEQ multiplex PCR; TCRdb keeps in-frame clones, though not all of them. The table has approximately 76,000 clones, 85% to 95% seen once. The material sequenced was CD4+ or CD8+ T cells sorted from blood, taken in a trial of the OX40 agonist ivuxolimab. The V call is TRBV28, the J call TRBJ2-1; TRBD2 is a possible D gene (5 bases). This clonotype was sampled from an adult with an advanced solid tumor such as melanoma, head and neck, liver or kidney cancer. CDR3 protein: CASSYSATYNEQFF. The CDR3, as DNA: TGTGCCAGCAGTTATAGCGCAACCTACAATGAGCAGTTCTTC.